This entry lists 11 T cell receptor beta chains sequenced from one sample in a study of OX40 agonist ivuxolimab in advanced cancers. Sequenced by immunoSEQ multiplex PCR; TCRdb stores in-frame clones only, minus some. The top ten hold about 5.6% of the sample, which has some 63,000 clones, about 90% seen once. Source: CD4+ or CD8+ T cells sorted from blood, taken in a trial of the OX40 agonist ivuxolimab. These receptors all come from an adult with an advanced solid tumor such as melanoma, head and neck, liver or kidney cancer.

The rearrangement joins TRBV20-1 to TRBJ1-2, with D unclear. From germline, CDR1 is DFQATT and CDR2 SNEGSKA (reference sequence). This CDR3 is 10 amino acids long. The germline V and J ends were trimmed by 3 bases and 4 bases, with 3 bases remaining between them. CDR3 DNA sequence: TGCAGTGCTAGCAGCTATGGCTACACCTTC. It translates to CSASSYGYTF.

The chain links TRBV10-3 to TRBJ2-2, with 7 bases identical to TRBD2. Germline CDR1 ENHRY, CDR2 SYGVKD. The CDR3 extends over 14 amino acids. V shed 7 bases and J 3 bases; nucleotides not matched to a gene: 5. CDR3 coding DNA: TGTGCCATCAAGGCGGGGAGGGACACCGGGGAGCTGTTTTTT. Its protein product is CAIKAGRDTGELFF.

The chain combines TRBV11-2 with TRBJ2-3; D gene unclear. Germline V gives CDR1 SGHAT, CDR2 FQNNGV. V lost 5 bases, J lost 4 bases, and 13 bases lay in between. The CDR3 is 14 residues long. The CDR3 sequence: CASSPRLRADTQYF. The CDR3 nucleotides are TGTGCCAGCAGCCCTCGCTTGCGAGCAGATACGCAGTATTTT.

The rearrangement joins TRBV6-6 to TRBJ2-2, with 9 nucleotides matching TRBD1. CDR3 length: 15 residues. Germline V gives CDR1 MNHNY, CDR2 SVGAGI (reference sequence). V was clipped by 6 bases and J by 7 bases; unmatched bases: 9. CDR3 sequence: CASSHSQGAGGELFF. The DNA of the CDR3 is TGTGCCAGCAGCCACTCACAGGGGGCGGGCGGGGAGCTGTTTTTT.

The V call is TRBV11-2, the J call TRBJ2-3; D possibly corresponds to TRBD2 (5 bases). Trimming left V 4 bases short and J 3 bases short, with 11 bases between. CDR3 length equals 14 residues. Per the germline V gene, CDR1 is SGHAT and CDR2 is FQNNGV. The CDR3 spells CASSSRTSTDTQYF. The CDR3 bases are TGTGCCAGCAGCTCGAGGACTTCAACAGATACGCAGTATTTT.

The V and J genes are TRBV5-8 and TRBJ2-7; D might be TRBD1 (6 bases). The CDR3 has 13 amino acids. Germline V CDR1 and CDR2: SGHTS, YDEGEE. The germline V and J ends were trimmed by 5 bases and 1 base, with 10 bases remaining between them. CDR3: CASRLQGSYEQYF. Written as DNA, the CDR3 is TGTGCCAGCAGACTACAGGGTTCCTACGAGCAGTACTTC.

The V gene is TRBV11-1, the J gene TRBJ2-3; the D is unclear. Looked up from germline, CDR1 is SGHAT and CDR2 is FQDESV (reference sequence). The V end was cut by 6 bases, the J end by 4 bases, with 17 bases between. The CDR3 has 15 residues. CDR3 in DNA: TGTGCCAGCAGTAACGGACCGAGTCATGCAGATACGCAGTATTTT. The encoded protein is CASSNGPSHADTQYF.

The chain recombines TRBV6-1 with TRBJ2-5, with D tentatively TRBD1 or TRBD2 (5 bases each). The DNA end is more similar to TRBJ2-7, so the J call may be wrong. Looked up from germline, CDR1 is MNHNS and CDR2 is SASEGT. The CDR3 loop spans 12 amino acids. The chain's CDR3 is CASVLWGYEQYF. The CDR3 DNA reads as TGTGCCAGCGTGCTGTGGGGGTACGAGCAGTACTTC.

CDR3 nucleotide sequence: TGTGCCAGCAGAGGGACTTCAAAACCCTACGAGCAGTACTTC. Residues: CASRGTSKPYEQYF. The chain recombines TRBV2 with TRBJ2-7, with D possibly being TRBD2 (6 bases). V lost 6 bases, J lost 2 bases, and 14 bases lay in between. The CDR3 runs 14 residues. Germline V gene lookup returns CDR1 SNHLY and CDR2 FYNNEI.

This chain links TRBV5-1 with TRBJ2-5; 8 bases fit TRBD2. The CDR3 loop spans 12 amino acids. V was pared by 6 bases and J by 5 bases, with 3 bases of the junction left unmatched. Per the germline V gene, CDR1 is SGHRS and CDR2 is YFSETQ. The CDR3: CASMGLGETQYF. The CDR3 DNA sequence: TGCGCCAGCATGGGACTAGGCGAGACCCAGTACTTC.

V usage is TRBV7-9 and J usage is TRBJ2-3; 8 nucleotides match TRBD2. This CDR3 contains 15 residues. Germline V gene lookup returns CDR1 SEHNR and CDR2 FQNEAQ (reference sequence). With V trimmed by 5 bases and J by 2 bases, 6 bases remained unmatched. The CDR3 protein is CASSPLLAVTDTQYF. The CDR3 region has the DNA TGTGCCAGCAGCCCGTTACTAGCGGTCACAGATACGCAGTATTTT.